The subject of this entry is one T cell receptor (beta chain). How the authors handled the data: Reference gene primer amplification in the assay estimated nucleated cell counts. Measured with immunoSEQ multiplex PCR; TCRdb has only the in-frame clones, and not every one. V and J calls and clone size are given by that table; D and trimming were obtained from the DNA. The sample includes some 100,000 clones, over 70% of them seen just once. The data are from a study of blood T cell repertoires in COVID-19. The overall study: Acute-phase and convalescent COVID-19 samples originated in the United States, Italy and Spain. From T cells, B-cell-depleted T cells, or PBMCs came the material, which was cDNA or gDNA.

This TCR derives from a woman aged 45-65 years with acute or convalescent COVID-19. The sequenced sample consisted of peripheral blood.

As DNA, the CDR3 is TGTGCCAGCAGTCCACAGGTTAACTATGGCTACACCTTC. Amino acids: CASSPQVNYGYTF. V is TRBV12-3 or TRBV12-4 and J is TRBJ1-2; TRBD1 might be the D (5 bases). V was shortened by 5 bases and J by 1 base, with 8 bases between the two germline ends. The CDR3 has 13 amino acids.